Below, 22 T cell receptor beta chains from the same sample are listed, as sequenced in a study of T cells in Graves' hyperthyroidism and ophthalmopathy. RNA transcripts gave rise to amplified TCR beta CDR3 regions. The primer set for the first-round RT-PCR of the TCR CDR3 was HTBI. TCRdb processed the multiplex PCR reads anew with MiXCR; each CDR3 protein has one entry. The data hold some 360,000 distinct CDR3 sequences, with 15% to 20% observed a single time. The sample comprised blood. The receptors stem from a woman between 35 and 50 years old with Graves' ophthalmopathy.

The chain joins TRBV5-6 to TRBJ2-1, with TRBD1 matching over 9 bases. Germline V lookup: CDR1 SGHDT, CDR2 YYEEEE. V gave up 3 bases and J gave up 5 bases; unmatched junction bases: 6. The CDR3 is 15 residues long. The CDR3 loop is CASSWGTGLNNEQFF. In nucleotides, the CDR3 is TGTGCCAGCAGCTGGGGGACAGGGCTAAACAATGAGCAGTTCTTC.

As regards this clonotype: A much larger clone is a single base away; this may be a read error. CDR3 in amino acids: CASLGGVEQYF. The CDR3 DNA is TGTGCCAGCCTGGGGGGGGTCGAGCAGTACTTC. The chain has TRBV6-1 and TRBJ2-7; 7 nucleotides line up with TRBD2. The CDR3 runs to 11 residues. Trimming took 8 bases from V and 6 from J; bases not matched to a gene: 4. Germline V gene sequence: CDR1 MNHNS, CDR2 SASEGT.

This clonotype was recorded many times. The V call is TRBV27, the J call TRBJ2-7; 10 bases align to TRBD2. The ends lost 8 bases at V and 1 base at J; junction bases unmatched: 5. Germline V gives CDR1 MNHEY, CDR2 SMNVEV (reference sequence). CDR3 length: 14 residues. The CDR3 region has the DNA TGTGCCAGCCTGCCGGGACTAGCGTCCTACGAGCAGTACTTC. This sequence encodes CASLPGLASYEQYF.

This clonotype was seen many times. This chain links TRBV7-9 with TRBJ1-2; D unclear. Trimming stripped 5 bases from V and 7 bases from J, with 17 bases between. The CDR3 sequence is 14 residues long. CDR1 and CDR2 (germline): SEHNR, FQNEAQ (reference sequence). CDR3: CASSAQIKRFGYTF. CDR3 nucleotide sequence: TGTGCCAGCAGCGCCCAGATAAAGAGGTTTGGCTACACCTTC.

This clonotype showed up many times. The chain recombines TRBV28 with TRBJ2-4; 13 bases are shared with TRBD2. J was trimmed by 8 bases and V by 6 bases; bases with no gene match: 19. The CDR3 is 19 amino acids. In germline, CDR1 is MDHEN, CDR2 SYDVKM. CDR3 sequence reads: CASRHTALAGGPIGHIQYF. CDR3 sequence (DNA): TGTGCCAGCAGACACACAGCACTAGCGGGAGGGCCAATTGGACACATTCAGTACTTC.

In this sample, this clonotype turned up many times. CDR3 region: CASSKLASAYEQYF. CDR3 nucleotides: TGTGCCAGCAGTAAACTAGCGAGCGCCTACGAGCAGTACTTC. V and J are TRBV27 and TRBJ2-7; the match to TRBD2 covers 7 bases. CDR1 and CDR2 from the germline V gene are MNHEY and SMNVEV (reference sequence). J was trimmed by 2 bases and V by 5 bases; bases with no gene match: 6. The CDR3 runs 14 residues.

This clonotype was seen at least ten times. The J gene is TRBJ2-7, the V gene TRBV12-5, with TRBD2 matching 12 bases. The CDR3 covers 15 residues. CDR1 LGHNT and CDR2 FRNRAP come from the germline V gene. V shed 4 bases and J 7 bases; nucleotides not matched to a gene: 8. CDR3 protein: CASGSKLAGGEEQYF. The CDR3, as DNA: TGTGCTAGTGGTTCGAAACTAGCGGGAGGTGAAGAGCAGTACTTC.

This clonotype was seen at least ten times. The chain links TRBV12-3 or TRBV12-4 to TRBJ1-1; 9 nucleotides line up with TRBD1. Trimming removed 1 base from V and 5 bases from J; junction bases left unmatched: 5. The CDR3 length is 15 residues. The CDR3 sequence: CASSLGPTGGTEAFF. CDR3 nucleotide sequence: TGTGCCAGCAGTTTAGGCCCGACAGGGGGGACTGAAGCTTTCTTT.

This clonotype was counted at least ten times. This chain links TRBV6-2 or TRBV6-3 with TRBJ2-7, with 11 positions matching TRBD1. Germline-derived CDR1 and CDR2 are MNHEY and SVGEGT. V was clipped by 6 bases and J by 3 bases; unmatched bases: 7. The CDR3 has 15 residues. CDR3 in DNA: TGTGCCAGCAGCCTGGACAGGGGGCATGGCTACGAGCAGTACTTC. Protein product: CASSLDRGHGYEQYF.

The rearrangement joins TRBV12-3 or TRBV12-4 to TRBJ2-7; tentatively, D is TRBD1 or TRBD2 (6 bases each). Trimming left V 1 base short and J 1 base short, with 17 bases between. The length of the CDR3 is 17 residues. As DNA, the CDR3 is TGTGCCAGCAGTTTAGAAGGACGAGGAGGGGGTTCCTACGAGCAGTACTTC. It codes for CASSLEGRGGGSYEQYF.

This clonotype was counted ten times or more. The chain combines TRBV28 with TRBJ2-7, with a tentative D call TRBD1 (6 bases). V was pared by 6 bases and J by 2 bases, with 17 bases between. The CDR3 is 15 amino acids. Per germline, CDR1 MDHEN and CDR2 SYDVKM. The CDR3 bases are TGTGCCAGCAGACCTACCGGGACAAAGCCCTACGAGCAGTACTTC. Translated, it gives CASRPTGTKPYEQYF. Together with reference TRBV28 and TRBJ2-7, the CDR3 gives the full variable domain: DVKVTQSSRYLVKRTGEKVFLECVQDMDHENMFWYRQDPGLGLRLIYFSYDVKMKEKGDIPEGYSVSREKKERFSLILESASTNQTSMYLCASRPTGTKPYEQYFGPGTRLTVT.

This clonotype is a singleton in its sample. The V gene is TRBV12-3 or TRBV12-4, the J gene TRBJ1-1, with a weak D call TRBD1 (6 bases). The CDR3 is made up of 14 amino acids. The germline V and J ends were trimmed by 5 bases and 7 bases, with 17 bases remaining between them. CDR3 protein: CASSQGGKTLEAFF. The CDR3 DNA reads as TGTGCCAGCAGTCAAGGGGGGAAAACCCTTGAAGCTTTCTTT.

This clonotype was seen at least ten times. CDR3 sequence: CASSGGQGAGEQYF. DNA for the CDR3: TGCGCCAGCAGCGGGGGACAGGGGGCTGGAGAGCAGTACTTC. The chain employs TRBV5-1 and TRBJ2-7, with 12 positions matching TRBD1. Trimming cost V 4 bases and J 7 bases; bases outside gene matches: 6. The CDR3 extends over 14 amino acids. CDR1 and CDR2 from the germline V gene are SGHRS and YFSETQ.

This clonotype was picked up a small number of times. In DNA form, the CDR3 reads TGTGCCAGCAGCTCCTCCGACTGGTATGGCACCGGGGAGCTGTTTTTT. It encodes CASSSSDWYGTGELFF. The chain couples TRBV11-2 to TRBJ2-2; D not certain. Germline-derived CDR1 and CDR2 are SGHAT and FQNNGV. The germline V and J ends were trimmed by 4 bases and 4 bases, with 16 bases remaining between them. The CDR3 extends over 16 amino acids.

The table lists this clonotype with many counts. The chain has TRBV27 and TRBJ1-1, with D unclear. The CDR3 consists of 14 residues. The V end was cut by 5 bases, the J end by 1 base, with 11 bases between. The germline gives CDR1 MNHEY, CDR2 SMNVEV (reference sequence). The CDR3 reads CASSEARWNTEAFF. DNA of the CDR3: TGTGCCAGCAGTGAGGCGAGGTGGAACACTGAAGCTTTCTTT.

This clonotype was counted many times. The CDR3: CASSLRDRDSAFF. In DNA form, the CDR3 reads TGTGCCAGCAGCCTCCGGGACAGGGATTCAGCTTTCTTT. The rearrangement uses TRBV9 and TRBJ1-1, with 9 bases lining up with TRBD1. CDR1 and CDR2 from the germline V gene are SGDLS and YYNGEE. The CDR3 contains 13 residues. J gave up 10 bases and V 4 bases, and 8 bases lay outside the gene matches.

This clonotype was seen at least ten times. V gene TRBV19 combines with J gene TRBJ1-1; no reliable D call. The CDR3 extends over 16 amino acids. Between the trimmed V and J ends, which lost 2 bases and 0 bases, there was a span of 13 bases. Germline V lookup: CDR1 LNHDA, CDR2 SQIVND (reference sequence). The CDR3 reads CASSINLGKLNTEAFF. CDR3 DNA sequence: TGTGCCAGTAGTATAAATCTTGGGAAACTGAACACTGAAGCTTTCTTT.

The chain carries TRBV30 and TRBJ2-4; D is unresolved. The V and J ends lost 0 bases and 6 bases respectively, with 6 bases between them. The CDR3 runs to 12 residues. Germline CDR1 and CDR2: GTSNPN and SVGIG (reference sequence). For the CDR3, the DNA is TGTGCCTGGAGTGTTGTCGGAAACATTCAGTACTTC. This codes for CAWSVVGNIQYF. Together with reference TRBV30 and TRBJ2-4, the CDR3 gives the full variable domain: SQTIHQWPATLVQPVGSPLSLECTVEGTSNPNLYWYRQAAGRGLQLLFYSVGIGQISSEVPQNLSASRPQDRQFILSSKKLLLSDSGFYLCAWSVVGNIQYFGAGTRLSVL.

This clonotype was seen repeatedly, ten times or more. V gene TRBV27 combines with J gene TRBJ2-5; D possibly matches TRBD1 or TRBD2 (5 bases each). The CDR3 covers 17 residues. Trimming took off 8 bases at V and 0 bases at J, with 22 bases between the two ends. CDR1 is MNHEY and CDR2 is SMNVEV in the germline V gene (reference sequence). DNA for the CDR3: TGTGCCAGCTCAATGGTCCGGGGCCCTCTTTACCAAGAGACCCAGTACTTC. Translated, it gives CASSMVRGPLYQETQYF.

This clonotype has a count of ten or more. The CDR3 reads CSADETGLAFF. As DNA, the CDR3 is TGCAGCGCCGACGAGACAGGGCTTGCTTTCTTT. The chain employs TRBV29-1 and TRBJ1-1; 7 nucleotides align to TRBD1. The V and J ends lost 7 bases and 11 bases, in that order; junction bases with no gene match: 10. CDR3 size: 11 residues. Germline-derived CDR1 and CDR2 are SQVTM and ANQGSEA. Drawing the rest from reference TRBV29-1 and TRBJ1-1, the complete variable domain is SAVISQKPSRDICQRGTSLTIQCQVDSQVTMMFWYRQQPGQSLTLIATANQGSEATYESGFVIDKFPISRPNLTFSTLTVSNMSPEDSSIYLCSADETGLAFFGQGTRLTVV.

The rearrangement links TRBV28 to TRBJ2-5, with 12 bases fitting TRBD2. V trimming: 4 bases; J trimming: 4 bases; junction bases outside the gene matches: 7. This CDR3 has 16 amino acids. Germline values: CDR1 MDHEN, CDR2 SYDVKM. The CDR3 DNA is TGTGCCAGCAGTTCAGGACTAGCGGGATTGGGAGAGACCCAGTACTTC. Amino acids: CASSSGLAGLGETQYF. The complete variable domain, with remaining parts taken from reference TRBV28 and TRBJ2-5, reads DVKVTQSSRYLVKRTGEKVFLECVQDMDHENMFWYRQDPGLGLRLIYFSYDVKMKEKGDIPEGYSVSREKKERFSLILESASTNQTSMYLCASSSGLAGLGETQYFGPGTRLLVL.

This clonotype was observed at least ten times. The rearrangement links TRBV12-3 or TRBV12-4 to TRBJ1-5, with 10 bases identical to TRBD1. This CDR3 has 14 residues. The V gene end was trimmed by 7 bases and the J gene end by 5 bases; junction bases not matched to a gene: 5. In DNA, the CDR3 is TGTGCCAGCACCCTAGGGACAGGGGATCAGCCCCAGCATTTT. The encoded protein is CASTLGTGDQPQHF.